One sample yielded the 5 T cell receptor beta chains listed below, sequenced in a study of blood T cells in healthy people across ages. The authors ran a second PCR of about 6 to 11 cycles using a sample-barcoded 5' primer and a J-beta primer mix. Via MiXCR, TCRdb re-called the 5' RACE reads, giving one row per CDR3 protein. The sample lists roughly 800,000 distinct CDR3 sequences, approximately 25% occurring once. These data were likewise used in another study, on T cells of mothers and their children.

Sequencing was carried out using blood. All receptors come from a boy younger than 18 in good health.

This clonotype was detected a few times. The gene calls are TRBV4-3 and TRBJ2-5, with D uncertain. The V and J ends lost 0 bases and 7 bases respectively, with 21 bases between them. The CDR3 runs to 17 residues. Germline loops: CDR1 LGHNA, CDR2 YSLEER. CDR3 sequence reads: CASSQDRDFRASGTQYF. In nucleotides, the CDR3 is TGCGCCAGCAGCCAAGATAGAGACTTCCGGGCGAGTGGGACCCAGTACTTC.

This clonotype has just a few counts. This rearrangement joins TRBV28 to TRBJ1-3; the D is unclear. Between the trimmed V and J ends, which lost 2 bases and 0 bases, there was a span of 17 bases. Germline V gene data show CDR1 as MDHEN and CDR2 as SYDVKM. The CDR3 is made up of 18 amino acids. As DNA, the CDR3 is TGTGCCAGCAGTTTACGGTGGATTACAGCCTTCTCTGGAAACACCATATATTTT. This gives the protein CASSLRWITAFSGNTIYF.

This clonotype was counted only a few times. J is TRBJ2-1 and V is TRBV13; 9 nucleotides match TRBD2. The CDR3 runs to 14 residues. Germline V gives CDR1 PRHDT, CDR2 FYEKMQ (reference sequence). V shed 5 bases and J 6 bases; nucleotides not matched to a gene: 5. The CDR3 loop reads CASSPGGLANEQFF. Here the CDR3 DNA reads TGTGCCAGCAGCCCTGGGGGACTAGCCAATGAGCAGTTCTTC.

The CDR3 bases are TGCAGCGTACGGGACAGCGCCTACGAGCAGTACTTC. It translates to CSVRDSAYEQYF. The chain carries TRBV29-1 and TRBJ2-7; 7 nucleotides line up with TRBD1. CDR1 and CDR2 (germline): SQVTM, ANQGSEA. V lost 6 bases to trimming and J lost 2 bases; unmatched junction nucleotides: 4. The CDR3 consists of 12 residues.

The chain employs TRBV7-2 and TRBJ2-7; maybe TRBD2 (6 bases). In germline, CDR1 is SGHTA, CDR2 FQGNSA. This CDR3 contains 15 residues. V was trimmed by 4 bases and J by 4 bases, leaving 17 bases between them. CDR3 nucleotides: TGTGCCAGCAGCTCCGGGGGAGCGGGCGCTTACGAGCAGTACTTC. This sequence encodes CASSSGGAGAYEQYF.